This T cell receptor (beta chain) was identified in a study of CD8+ T cells in alopecia areata. Extraction of RNA preceded its reverse transcription into cDNA, which served as the sequencing template. Some clones are missing from TCRdb's copy, which holds only in-frame ones; the method was immunoSEQ multiplex PCR. The sample contains around 140,000 clones, approximately 50% of which appear only once. This clone was counted once. This TCR derives from a human donor with alopecia areata. Sample: CD4+ T cells sorted from blood, taken at week 0.

CDR3 amino acids: CASSQAGEDEQFF. CDR3 DNA sequence: TGTGCCAGCAGCCAGGCGGGAGAAGATGAGCAGTTCTTC. The chain is built from TRBV4-2 and TRBJ2-1; 7 bases match TRBD2. V lost 3 bases and J lost 8; bases outside the gene matches: 4. From germline, CDR1 is LGHNA and CDR2 YNFKEQ. The CDR3 totals 13 residues.